This TCR beta chain was recorded in a study of cytomegalovirus exposure and HLA in healthy donors. The wider study: Per a later analysis, the approximately 700 first-cohort and approximately 120 validation repertoires shared one platform.

On this clone itself: Its antigen is still unknown.

Some clones are missing from TCRdb's copy, which holds only in-frame ones; the method was immunoSEQ multiplex PCR. The sample consists of more than 55,000 clones, approximately 94% of them appearing once. Study-level findings and limits: Most TCR sequences were rare, but some public TCRs occurred in many donors. Overall, around 160 TCR beta chains were annotated as cytomegalovirus-associated.

V shed 7 bases and J 1 base; nucleotides not matched to a gene: 8. The CDR3 covers 15 residues. Germline V gives CDR1 MDHEN, CDR2 SYDVKM. This TCR was sampled from a woman aged 18-29 years in good health and CMV-seronegative. The chain recombines TRBV28 with TRBJ2-3; 7 nucleotides align to TRBD1. The sequencing input was PBMCs. CDR3 protein: CASKPGTVGTDTQYF. The DNA for the CDR3 is TGTGCCAGCAAGCCCGGGACAGTGGGCACAGATACGCAGTATTTT.